The text below deals with one TCR beta chain. Its target is unknown. This sample was included in a study of T-cell memory formation after mild COVID-19. Notes on the study in general: Clones which contracted sat mainly in CM and EM if CD4+, and in EMRA if CD8+. Memory cells collected pre-infection included some clones that later responded, suggesting cross-reactive memory joined.

CDR3 length: 15 residues. V shed 6 bases and J 5 bases; nucleotides not matched to a gene: 8. Looked up from germline, CDR1 is SEHNR and CDR2 is FQNEAQ (reference sequence). TCRdb ran MiXCR on the 5' RACE reads and lists one entry per CDR3 protein. The profile shows 150,000 or so distinct CDR3 sequences, approximately 10% of them singletons. V usage is TRBV7-9 and J usage is TRBJ2-1; TRBD2 matches at 9 bases. Sequenced material: PBMCs or a T cell subset sorted from them (not recorded which). The TCR originated in a man aged 18-30 years who had mild COVID-19 (a few samples of this study predate the infection). Cell type and time point are not known. CDR3 protein: CASRRPGLANNEQFF. CDR3 DNA sequence: TGTGCCAGCAGGCGACCGGGACTAGCAAACAATGAGCAGTTCTTC.